A single sample gave rise to the 11 T cell receptor beta chains below, sequenced in a study of blood T cell repertoires in COVID-19. Sequenced by immunoSEQ multiplex PCR; TCRdb stores in-frame clones only, minus some. The data show approximately 670,000 clones, 85% to 90% seen once. Material: peripheral blood. The receptors shown here come from a woman aged 18-30 years with acute or convalescent COVID-19.

This chain links TRBV5-6 with TRBJ1-1; D is unresolved. The germline V gene has CDR1 SGHDT and CDR2 YYEEEE. This CDR3 comprises 13 residues. The V end lost 0 bases, the J end lost 8 bases, and 11 bases lay between the germline ends. As DNA, the CDR3 is TGTGCCAGCAGCTTGGGCAGCCCGGAGGAAGCTTTCTTT. Translating gives CASSLGSPEEAFF.

This rearrangement joins TRBV19 to TRBJ2-1, with TRBD2 as a possible D gene (5 bases). The CDR3 is made up of 15 amino acids. Trimming left V 6 bases short and J 1 base short, with 13 bases between. Germline CDR1 reads LNHDA; CDR2 reads SQIVND (reference sequence). CDR3 bases: TGTGCCAGTAGGGACCGGACGGGGTCCTACAATGAGCAGTTCTTC. Translated: CASRDRTGSYNEQFF.

The chain couples TRBV6-1 to TRBJ1-6; tentatively, D is TRBD1 (5 bases). Germline V gene sequence: CDR1 MNHNS, CDR2 SASEGT. The length of the CDR3 is 16 residues. The V end was cut by 0 bases, the J end by 10 bases, with 16 bases between. CDR3 sequence: CASSEAGGGFSSPLHF. CDR3 in DNA: TGTGCCAGCAGTGAAGCGGGGGGGGGTTTTTCCTCACCCCTCCACTTT.

This chain uses TRBV24-1 with TRBJ2-5, with TRBD2 identical over 11 bases. The CDR3 loop spans 16 amino acids. Germline V CDR1 and CDR2: KGHDR, SFDVKD. The trim removed 2 bases at V and 6 bases at J, leaving 7 bases unmatched. CDR3 loop: CATSDSSLAGGKTQYF. For the CDR3, the DNA is TGTGCCACCAGTGATTCCTCCCTAGCGGGGGGAAAGACCCAGTACTTC.

The V gene is TRBV9, the J gene TRBJ1-3, with a tentative D call TRBD1 (5 bases). The CDR3 runs 14 residues. V gave up 4 bases and J gave up 2 bases, with 10 bases separating them. Germline V CDR1 and CDR2: SGDLS, YYNGEE. The CDR3 reads CASSPRQTGNTIYF. The CDR3 coding sequence is TGTGCCAGCAGCCCTCGACAGACTGGAAACACCATATATTTT.

V and J are TRBV15 and TRBJ1-5; D unclear. Germline-derived CDR1 and CDR2 are LNHNV and YYDKDF (reference sequence). The CDR3 spans 14 residues. Trimming shortened V by 6 bases and J by 4 bases, and 13 bases separated the two germline ends. CDR3 coding DNA: TGTGCCACCAGGCCCGACGGAGAAAATCAGCCCCAGCATTTT. It yields the protein CATRPDGENQPQHF.

The J gene is TRBJ2-3, the V gene TRBV5-1; 8 nucleotides line up with TRBD1. The germline gives CDR1 SGHRS, CDR2 YFSETQ. The length of the CDR3 is 15 residues. The V gene end was trimmed by 4 bases and the J gene end by 2 bases; junction bases not matched to a gene: 6. The CDR3 sequence: CASSPDRANTDTQYF. The CDR3 nucleotides read TGCGCCAGCAGCCCGGACAGGGCAAACACAGATACGCAGTATTTT. The variable domain in full, completed from reference TRBV5-1 and TRBJ2-3, reads KAGVTQTPRYLIKTRGQQVTLSCSPISGHRSVSWYQQTPGQGLQFLFEYFSETQRNKGNFPGRFSGRQFSNSRSEMNVSTLELGDSALYLCASSPDRANTDTQYFGPGTRLTVL.

This rearrangement joins TRBV11-2 to TRBJ1-4; 8 nucleotides match TRBD1. After removal of 5 bases from V and 0 bases from J, the junction contained 8 bases not matched to a gene. This CDR3 has 17 residues. From germline, CDR1 is SGHAT and CDR2 FQNNGV. The CDR3 DNA follows: TGTGCCAGCAGCGGACAGGGACAGGTGACAACTAATGAAAAACTGTTTTTT. Its protein is CASSGQGQVTTNEKLFF.

The rearrangement uses TRBV9 and TRBJ2-7, with a possible D match to TRBD1 (5 bases). The CDR3 is made up of 15 amino acids. V was cut by 0 bases and J by 1 base, with 11 bases left in between. From germline, CDR1 is SGDLS and CDR2 YYNGEE. The CDR3 sequence: CASSVGPQGSYEQYF. CDR3 bases: TGTGCCAGCAGCGTAGGACCCCAGGGTTCCTACGAGCAGTACTTC.

The rearrangement joins TRBV2 to TRBJ2-2, with D unclear. Trimming removed 7 bases from V and 6 bases from J, with 15 bases in between. Germline V lookup: CDR1 SNHLY, CDR2 FYNNEI. This CDR3 spans 14 amino acids. Here the CDR3 DNA reads TGTGCCAGCAACCCAACTACCCTCCCCGGGGAGCTGTTTTTT. Its translation is CASNPTTLPGELFF.

The chain joins TRBV28 to TRBJ1-6, with TRBD1 matching 8 bases. The CDR3 is 18 residues long. The germline V gene encodes CDR1 MDHEN and CDR2 SYDVKM. Trimming cost V 3 bases and J 3 bases; bases outside gene matches: 10. CDR3 nucleotide sequence: TGTGCCAGCAGTTTTCACCCAACGGACAGGGACTATAATTCACCCCTCCACTTT. This gives the protein CASSFHPTDRDYNSPLHF.